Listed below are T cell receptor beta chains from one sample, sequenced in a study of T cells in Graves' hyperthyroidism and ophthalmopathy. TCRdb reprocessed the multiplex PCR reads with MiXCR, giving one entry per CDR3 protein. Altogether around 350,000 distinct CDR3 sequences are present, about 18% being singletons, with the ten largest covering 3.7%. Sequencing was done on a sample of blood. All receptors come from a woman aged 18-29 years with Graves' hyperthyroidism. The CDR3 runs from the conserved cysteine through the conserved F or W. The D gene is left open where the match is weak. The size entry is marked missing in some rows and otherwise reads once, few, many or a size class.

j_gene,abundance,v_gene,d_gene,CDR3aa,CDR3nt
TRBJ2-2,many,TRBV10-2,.,CASSDVGYGTGELFF,TGCGCCAGCAGTGATGTAGGTTACGGCACCGGGGAGCTGTTTTTT
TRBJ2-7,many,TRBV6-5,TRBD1,CASSGTGTSEQYF,TGTGCCAGCAGCGGGACAGGGACCAGCGAGCAGTACTTC
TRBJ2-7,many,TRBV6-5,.,CASSRGLYEQYF,TGTGCCAGCAGTAGGGGTCTCTACGAGCAGTACTTC
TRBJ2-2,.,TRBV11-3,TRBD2,CASSLGWTANSGSDTGELFF,TGTGCCAGCAGCTTAGGGTGGACAGCCAACAGCGGGAGCGACACCGGGGAGCTGTTTTTT
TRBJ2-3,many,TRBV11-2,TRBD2,CASSLDWAGAANTQYF,TGTGCCAGCAGCTTAGATTGGGCGGGAGCCGCAAATACGCAGTATTTT
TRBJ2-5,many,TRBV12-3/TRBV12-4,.,CASSLETGSETQYF,TGTGCCAGCAGTTTAGAGACAGGTTCGGAGACCCAGTACTTC
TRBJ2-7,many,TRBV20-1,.,CSVLGGRGLREQYF,TGCAGTGTTCTAGGTGGCAGGGGTTTGCGAGAGCAGTACTTC
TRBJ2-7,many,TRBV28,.,CASRAFDQSSTYEQYF,TGTGCCAGCAGGGCCTTTGACCAATCCTCAACCTACGAGCAGTACTTC
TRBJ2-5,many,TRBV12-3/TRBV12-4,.,CASSRGRGETQYF,TGTGCCAGCAGCCGAGGACGGGGGGAGACCCAGTACTTC
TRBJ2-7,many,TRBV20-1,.,CSALTPVFYEQYF,TGCAGTGCCCTTACGCCCGTATTCTACGAGCAGTACTTC
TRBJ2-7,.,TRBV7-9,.,CASSVVSYEQYF,TGTGCCAGCAGCGTAGTCAGCTACGAGCAGTACTTC
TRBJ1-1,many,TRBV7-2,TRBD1,CASSLAPRGLKNTEAFF,TGTGCCAGCAGCTTAGCTCCCAGGGGGCTAAAGAACACTGAAGCTTTCTTT
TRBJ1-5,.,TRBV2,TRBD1,CASSSSDRVRRNQPQHF,TGTGCCAGCAGTTCCTCTGACAGGGTTAGACGCAATCAGCCCCAGCATTTT